The clone carrying this T cell receptor beta chain was picked up a small number of times. Antigen: not known. The data derive from a study of cytomegalovirus exposure and HLA in healthy donors. General study results and limits: A later analysis reportedly identified an Asian-associated ancestry cluster as carrying fewer N-insertions than the roughly 670-donor mean. There was a cluster of highly shared sequence variants that was likely a sequencing artifact.

The CDR3 is 14 residues long. V gave up 0 bases and J gave up 7 bases, with 12 bases separating them. Germline V lookup: CDR1 LGHNA, CDR2 YNFKEQ. The study ran its PCR with 60 Vbeta and 13 Jbeta primers. Sequencing used immunoSEQ multiplex PCR; TCRdb keeps in-frame clones, though not all of them. The data contain about 110,000 clones, 70% to 75% of them seen just once; the ten biggest clones take up approximately 2.8%. Sample: PBMCs. The chain uses TRBV4-2 and TRBJ1-2; D gene uncertain. The clonotype comes from a female donor in good health and CMV-seronegative. The CDR3 DNA follows: TGTGCCAGCAGCCAAGACCTTCGGGAGGGTGGCTACACCTTC. This codes for CASSQDLREGGYTF.